This T cell receptor beta chain stems from a study of cytomegalovirus exposure and HLA in healthy donors. Study-wide findings and caveats: Analysis was carried out at a later point, and it linked a missense DCLRE1C variant to TCR beta V- and J-gene trimming. Sequencing likely produced, as an artifact, a cluster of highly shared sequence variants. The study labeled 170 or so TCR beta chains cytomegalovirus-associated.

V lost 3 bases, J lost 11 bases, and 13 bases lay in between. The germline gives CDR1 SNHLY, CDR2 FYNNEI. The CDR3 is 12 residues long. As to this clone: Its antigen remains unknown.

The PCR was carried out with 60 Vbeta primers and 13 Jbeta primers. Libraries were prepared by immunoSEQ multiplex PCR; TCRdb keeps only in-frame clonotypes and omits some of them. The data contain 150,000 to 200,000 clones, roughly 79% of them singletons. The donors gave bone marrow, and they were healthy. The V gene is TRBV2, the J gene TRBJ1-1; D is undetermined. Sequencing was carried out using PBMCs. This receptor was obtained from a male donor in good health and CMV-seropositive. The CDR3 region has the DNA TGTGCCAGCAGTGATGTCGACTTCAACGCTTTCTTT. Protein product: CASSDVDFNAFF. Full variable domain (outside the CDR3, taken from reference TRBV2 and TRBJ1-1): EPEVTQTPSHQVTQMGQEVILRCVPISNHLYFYWYRQILGQKVEFLVSFYNNEISEKSEIFDDQFSVERPDGSNFTLKIRSTKLEDSAMYFCASSDVDFNAFFGQGTRLTVV.